This T cell receptor (beta chain) stems from a study of blood T cell repertoires in COVID-19 (dated by TCRdb to about 2020). About the study as a whole: The collaborator samples originated in the United States, Italy and Spain and spanned the acute and convalescent phases of COVID-19. The prospective study material was composed of cDNA or gDNA derived from T cells, B-cell-depleted T cells, or PBMCs. The dataset comprised deeply sampled blood TCRbeta repertoires from subjects exposed to, actively infected with, or recovered from COVID-19. The repertoires were released in a freely available public database meant as a resource for research on the immune response to SARS-CoV-2. Samples came from the ongoing ImmuneRACE study (first 160 participants) plus 1,254 subjects from 6 global collaborators. Sample metadata almost always included a de-identified subject ID, COVID-19 status, age in years and sex. Where available, HLA class I and class II types were obtained from metadata supplied by the sample provider rather than from assay-based typing. Study-wide conclusions, independent of this receptor: The amount of clinical and demographic metadata varied by source and participant and was provided uncurated.

Each collaborating institution followed its own protocols to collect whole blood in K2EDTA tubes. For TCRbeta analysis, collaborators shipped samples as frozen whole blood, isolated PBMCs, or DNA extracted from either of those sample types. V drops 2 bases and J drops 3 bases, leaving 13 bases in between. The germline V gene (reference sequence) provides CDR1 GTSNPN and CDR2 SVGIG. Including cysteine and phenylalanine, the CDR3 has 14 amino acids. The DNA shown is the 42-base CDR3, in frame from base 1. On this clone: Its antigen specificity is not known. Base qualities were left out, and no much larger clone turns up one base away.

TCRbeta CDR3 regions were amplified from genomic DNA using the immunoSEQ Assay, a bias-controlled multiplex PCR. In the authors' own workflow: Nucleated cell counts per sample were estimated from amplification of reference gene primers within the assay. Sequence reads were collapsed and filtered to measure the absolute abundance of every unique TCRbeta CDR3 rearrangement. Productive Simpson clonality was computed per sample as the square root of Simpson's diversity index over productive rearrangements. TCRdb provides this immuneACCESS table in a form limited to in-frame rearrangements. Some clones are lacking; in checked studies, under half of them reflect an unresolved V gene, and why the rest are absent is not known. V, J and clone size were drawn from that table, and D and trimming were deduced from the DNA. This sample comprises about 120,000 clones, around nine tenths of them detected only once. Roughly 2.2% of the sample is in the top ten clones.

The chain employs TRBV30 and TRBJ1-1, with no confidently assigned D gene. Sequencing used peripheral blood. The receptor was derived from a woman aged 45-65 years with acute or convalescent COVID-19. Read as DNA, the sequence is TGTGCCTGGAGTACCGGTGAGCTGGACACTGAAGCTTTCTTT. Its coded protein is CAWSTGELDTEAFF. Supplemented by the reference TRBV30 and TRBJ1-1 proteins around the CDR3, the complete variable domain is SQTIHQWPATLVQPVGSPLSLECTVEGTSNPNLYWYRQAAGRGLQLLFYSVGIGQISSEVPQNLSASRPQDRQFILSSKKLLLSDSGFYLCAWSTGELDTEAFFGQGTRLTVV.